Shown below are 27 T cell receptor beta chains from a single sample sequenced in a study of Graves' ophthalmopathy and Graves' hyperthyroidism. Beta-chain TCR CDR3 regions were amplified from RNA transcripts. First-round RT-PCR employed HTBI primers, with a second-round multiplex PCR after it. Using its own MiXCR run on the multiplex PCR reads, TCRdb lists one record per CDR3 protein. Of about 1.2 million distinct CDR3 sequences detected, 35% to 45% appear once; the ten largest clones hold roughly 11%. Specimen: peripheral blood or thyroid tissue (not recorded which). Source of these receptors: an adult man with Graves' hyperthyroidism.

The chain combines TRBV29-1 with TRBJ1-1; 9 bases map to TRBD1. Germline lookup yields CDR1 SQVTM and CDR2 ANQGSEA. The CDR3 is 16 amino acids. With V trimmed by 7 bases and J by 4 bases, 16 bases remained unmatched. The CDR3 DNA reads TGCAGCGCCAGCAGCTTGGGACAGGGCTTTGGCACTGAAGCTTTCTTT. This gives the protein CSASSLGQGFGTEAFF. The full variable domain, completed using reference TRBV29-1 and TRBJ1-1, is SAVISQKPSRDICQRGTSLTIQCQVDSQVTMMFWYRQQPGQSLTLIATANQGSEATYESGFVIDKFPISRPNLTFSTLTVSNMSPEDSSIYLCSASSLGQGFGTEAFFGQGTRLTVV.

The gene calls are TRBV2 and TRBJ2-5; 7 bases align to TRBD2. CDR1 and CDR2 from the germline V gene are SNHLY and FYNNEI. The CDR3 is made up of 10 amino acids. CDR3 region: CAWWGGTQYF. CDR3 DNA sequence: TGTGCTTGGTGGGGGGGGACCCAGTACTTC.

This clonotype occurred many times. The chain links TRBV24-1 to TRBJ1-1; 9 bases map to TRBD1. Trimming at V came to 4 bases and at J to 4 bases, leaving 9 bases not matched to a gene. CDR1 and CDR2 (germline): KGHDR, SFDVKD. The CDR3 loop spans 16 amino acids. The CDR3 nucleotides are TGTGCCACCAGTGACGACAGGGGGATGGGGATCACTGAAGCTTTCTTT. As protein: CATSDDRGMGITEAFF.

In this sample, this clonotype turned up a few times. The rearrangement uses TRBV6-5 and TRBJ2-7; 10 bases line up with TRBD1. After removal of 6 bases from V and 4 bases from J, the junction contained 6 bases not matched to a gene. Germline CDR1 and CDR2: MNHEY and SVGAGI. The CDR3 runs 14 residues. In DNA form, the CDR3 reads TGTGCCAGCAGGAGGGACAGGGGATGGTACGAGCAGTACTTC. Encoded protein: CASRRDRGWYEQYF.

Ten or more counts support this clonotype. The chain has TRBV29-1 and TRBJ1-2, with no clear D. With 0 bases removed from V and 4 bases from J, the gap between germline ends came to 9 bases. Germline values: CDR1 SQVTM, CDR2 ANQGSEA. The CDR3 is made up of 13 amino acids. The CDR3 coding sequence is TGCAGCGTTGAAGAGACCCCCTTCTATGGCTACACCTTC. Protein product: CSVEETPFYGYTF.

This clonotype was seen only a few times. The chain uses TRBV7-9 and TRBJ2-1; TRBD2 might be the D (5 bases). V dropped 1 base and J dropped 9 bases, with 13 bases sitting between them. This CDR3 spans 14 amino acids. CDR1 and CDR2 (germline): SEHNR, FQNEAQ (reference sequence). The CDR3 coding sequence is TGTGCCAGCAGCTTAGAAGACTACCACGGTGAGCAGTTCTTC. It is translated as CASSLEDYHGEQFF.

This clonotype showed up many times. This chain uses TRBV5-1 with TRBJ1-4, with D hard to call. Germline values: CDR1 SGHRS, CDR2 YFSETQ. The CDR3 is 14 amino acids. V was trimmed by 4 bases and J by 0 bases, leaving 7 bases between them. Written as DNA, the CDR3 is TGCGCCAGCAGCATCCGGTCAACTAATGAAAAACTGTTTTTT. Amino acids: CASSIRSTNEKLFF.

Details on this clonotype: The final CDR3 position lacks the conserved phenylalanine or tryptophan, pointing to a likely read error. This chain joins TRBV2 and TRBJ1-5; no firm D call. Looked up from germline, CDR1 is SNHLY and CDR2 is FYNNEI. The CDR3 extends over 14 amino acids. Between the trimmed V and J ends, which lost 8 bases and 6 bases, there was a span of 17 bases. In DNA, the CDR3 is TGTGCCAGCGCGTTTTGGCAGTCTGGTCAGCCCCAGCATCTT. Translating it yields CASAFWQSGQPQHL.

In this sample, this clonotype turned up many times. The rearrangement joins TRBV4-1 to TRBJ2-5; unclear D gene. The CDR3 runs 15 residues. Germline loops: CDR1 MGHRA, CDR2 YSYEKL. V was shortened by 1 base and J by 2 bases, with 11 bases between the two germline ends. This CDR3 is CASSQVGRMQETQYF. In DNA form, the CDR3 reads TGCGCCAGCAGCCAAGTAGGCAGGATGCAAGAGACCCAGTACTTC.

The chain links TRBV24-1 to TRBJ2-1; 10 bases are a match to TRBD2. The CDR3 runs to 16 residues. CDR1 KGHDR and CDR2 SFDVKD come from the germline V gene. V dropped 2 bases and J dropped 8; count of bases not matched to a gene: 8. In nucleotides, the CDR3 is TGTGCCACCAGTGATTACAGCGGGGGGGCGAGATATGAGCAGTTCTTC. Translated: CATSDYSGGARYEQFF.

The chain links TRBV7-2 to TRBJ2-5; D unclear. The CDR3 is 13 amino acids. In germline, CDR1 is SGHTA, CDR2 FQGNSA. V was pared by 8 bases and J by 2 bases, with 12 bases between. The CDR3 loop reads CASGRLVQETQYF. The CDR3 nucleotides are TGTGCCAGCGGACGGTTAGTTCAAGAGACCCAGTACTTC.

This clonotype was detected many times. The CDR3 nucleotides read TGTGCCAGCAGCCCAGGGACACTGAACTCCTACGAGCAGTACTTC. Protein sequence: CASSPGTLNSYEQYF. The genes are TRBV9 and TRBJ2-7; D possibly corresponds to TRBD1 (6 bases). Between the trimmed V and J ends, which lost 4 bases and 0 bases, there was a span of 14 bases. Per germline, CDR1 SGDLS and CDR2 YYNGEE. The CDR3 covers 15 residues.

This clonotype was recorded many times. The chain combines TRBV10-3 with TRBJ2-5; D not resolved. From germline, CDR1 is ENHRY and CDR2 SYGVKD. CDR3 length: 15 amino acids. With 6 bases removed from V and 2 bases from J, the gap between germline ends came to 16 bases. The CDR3 coding sequence is TGTGCCATCAGCCAAGCTCGAACGCAGCAAGAGACCCAGTACTTC. Translated, it gives CAISQARTQQETQYF.

This rearrangement joins TRBV2 to TRBJ1-1; unclear D gene. The CDR3 totals 13 residues. V lost 5 bases, J lost 3 bases, and 10 bases lay in between. The germline CDR1 and CDR2 sequences are SNHLY and FYNNEI. This chain's CDR3 is CASSFPQDTEAFF. DNA for the CDR3: TGTGCCAGCAGTTTCCCCCAGGACACTGAAGCTTTCTTT.

The J gene is TRBJ1-5, the V gene TRBV10-3; 9 nucleotides agree with TRBD1. Germline CDR1 ENHRY, CDR2 SYGVKD. Germline trimming cut 10 bases from V and 5 bases from J; bases unmatched to any gene: 6. The CDR3 has 13 residues. The CDR3 protein is CATSGQGYQPQHF. The CDR3 DNA is TGTGCCACCTCGGGACAGGGTTATCAGCCCCAGCATTTT.

This clonotype came up a few times. This chain uses TRBV28 with TRBJ1-6; D uncertain. The CDR3 runs to 17 residues. The ends were cut back, 2 bases at V and 7 bases at J, with 18 bases in the middle. Germline V gene lookup returns CDR1 MDHEN and CDR2 SYDVKM. The CDR3 region has the DNA TGTGCCAGCAGTTTAACCCACTCGGCAGTGGAGAATTCACCCCTCCACTTT. It specifies CASSLTHSAVENSPLHF.

The chain has TRBV5-1 and TRBJ1-5, with TRBD1 identical over 7 bases. The CDR3 covers 16 residues. The germline gives CDR1 SGHRS, CDR2 YFSETQ. The junction had 6 bases not matched to a gene; V was cut back by 0 bases and J by 3 bases. CDR3 protein: CASSLGTGLHNQPQHF. The CDR3 nucleotides are TGCGCCAGCAGCTTGGGGACAGGCCTTCACAATCAGCCCCAGCATTTT.

This clonotype was seen repeatedly, ten times or more. V gene TRBV2 combines with J gene TRBJ1-1, with D hard to call. The germline CDR1 and CDR2 sequences are SNHLY and FYNNEI. This CDR3 has 13 residues. The V end was cut by 5 bases, the J end by 12 bases, with 19 bases between. The CDR3 DNA sequence: TGTGCCAGCAGTTTGCGAGCGGGGAGCCGGACTTTCTTT. Protein sequence: CASSLRAGSRTFF.

The chain carries TRBV7-2 and TRBJ2-1; D is undetermined. The CDR3 extends over 13 amino acids. From germline, CDR1 is SGHTA and CDR2 FQGNSA. V was clipped by 5 bases and J by 8 bases, with 13 bases between them. CDR3 residues: CASSLVGWDEQFF. The CDR3 DNA reads TGTGCCAGCAGCCTCGTTGGATGGGATGAGCAGTTCTTC.

This clonotype was observed a handful of times. The J gene is TRBJ2-2, the V gene TRBV5-1; D possibly matches TRBD1 or TRBD2 (5 bases each). Trimming pared 2 bases from V and 4 bases from J, leaving 12 bases between. From germline, CDR1 is SGHRS and CDR2 YFSETQ. The CDR3 loop spans 15 amino acids. The DNA of the CDR3 is TGCGCCAGCAGCTTTCTCCGGGACCCCACCGGGGAGCTGTTTTTT. Its translation: CASSFLRDPTGELFF.

This clonotype came up once. The chain carries TRBV11-2 and TRBJ2-7; 7 bases line up with TRBD2. Losses at the gene ends were 5 bases for V and 0 bases for J; bases not matched to a gene: 4. This CDR3 has 14 residues. In germline, CDR1 is SGHAT, CDR2 FQNNGV. The CDR3: CASSHQRDSYEQYF. The CDR3, as DNA: TGTGCCAGCAGCCACCAGCGGGACTCCTACGAGCAGTACTTC.

Points on this clonotype: The junction departs from germline at one end; a sequencing error may be responsible. This chain connects TRBV10-3 to TRBJ1-4; TRBD1 is a possible D gene (5 bases). CDR1 is ENHRY and CDR2 is SYGVKD in the germline V gene. This CDR3 spans 16 amino acids. CDR3 in amino acids: CASSYSRGDPFEKLFF. Here the CDR3 DNA reads TGTGCCAGCAGTTACTCGCGGGGGGACCCTTTCGAAAAACTGTTTTTT.

There are many counts of this clonotype. V is TRBV5-1 and J is TRBJ1-2; tentatively, D is TRBD1 (5 bases). Per the germline V gene, CDR1 is SGHRS and CDR2 is YFSETQ. Trimming pared 8 bases from V and 6 bases from J, leaving 17 bases between. The CDR3 is 13 amino acids. CDR3 bases: TGCGCCAGTAACCCGGGACTGAGTAATGGCTACACCTTC. As protein: CASNPGLSNGYTF.

J is TRBJ2-5 and V is TRBV11-2; 12 bases are shared with TRBD2. CDR3 length equals 17 residues. Germline CDR1 reads SGHAT; CDR2 reads FQNNGV. V was clipped by 4 bases and J by 7 bases; unmatched bases: 13. The DNA of the CDR3 is TGTGCCAGCAGCTCACCCCTAGCGGGGGGGAAGGTAGGGACCCAGTACTTC. This translates into CASSSPLAGGKVGTQYF.

In its sample, this clonotype was seen once. The V gene is TRBV29-1, the J gene TRBJ1-5; 9 bases match TRBD1. V gave up 5 bases and J gave up 4 bases; unmatched junction bases: 6. The germline CDR1 and CDR2 sequences are SQVTM and ANQGSEA. The CDR3 loop spans 14 amino acids. CDR3 DNA sequence: TGCAGCGTTAATCAACAGGGGGCAAATCAGCCCCAGCATTTT. Translation gives CSVNQQGANQPQHF.

This clonotype was observed many times. The rearrangement uses TRBV2 and TRBJ2-5; weak D call: TRBD1 (6 bases). The CDR3 spans 12 residues. The germline V gene has CDR1 SNHLY and CDR2 FYNNEI. The germline V and J ends were trimmed by 7 bases and 0 bases, with 6 bases remaining between them. CDR3 protein: CASTGDQETQYF. The CDR3 DNA reads TGTGCCAGCACAGGGGACCAAGAGACCCAGTACTTC.

This clonotype was seen only a few times. The V call is TRBV6-6, the J call TRBJ1-2; TRBD1 matches at 10 bases. CDR1 is MNHNY and CDR2 is SVGAGI in the germline V gene (reference sequence). The CDR3 totals 16 residues. With V trimmed by 6 bases and J by 7 bases, 14 bases remained unmatched. The CDR3 reads CASSPTFGTGAGGYTF. CDR3 nucleotide sequence: TGTGCCAGCAGCCCCACCTTCGGGACAGGGGCGGGTGGCTACACCTTC.